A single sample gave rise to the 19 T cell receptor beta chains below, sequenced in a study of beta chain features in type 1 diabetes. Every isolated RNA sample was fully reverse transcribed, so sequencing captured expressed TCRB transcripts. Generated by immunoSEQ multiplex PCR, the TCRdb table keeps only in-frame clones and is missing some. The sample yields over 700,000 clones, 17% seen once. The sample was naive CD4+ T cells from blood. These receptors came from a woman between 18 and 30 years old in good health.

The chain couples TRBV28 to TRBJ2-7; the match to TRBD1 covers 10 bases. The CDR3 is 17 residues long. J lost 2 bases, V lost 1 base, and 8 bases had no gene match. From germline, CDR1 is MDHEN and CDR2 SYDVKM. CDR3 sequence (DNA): TGTGCCAGCAGTTTATCCCAGACAGGGGGCCTGCCCTACGAGCAGTACTTC. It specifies CASSLSQTGGLPYEQYF.

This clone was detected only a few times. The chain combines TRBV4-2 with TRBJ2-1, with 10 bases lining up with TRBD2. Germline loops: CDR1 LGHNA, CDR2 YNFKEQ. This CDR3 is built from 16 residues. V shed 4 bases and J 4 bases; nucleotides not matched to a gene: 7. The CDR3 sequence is CASSLKREGTYNEQFF. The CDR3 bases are TGTGCCAGCAGCCTTAAGCGGGAGGGGACATACAATGAGCAGTTCTTC.

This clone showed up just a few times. CDR3 DNA sequence: TGTGCCAGCAGTTTCAACAGGTACACTGAAGCTTTCTTT. Its protein product is CASSFNRYTEAFF. This chain connects TRBV27 to TRBJ1-1; D is perhaps TRBD1 (5 bases). V was shortened by 3 bases and J by 3 bases, with 8 bases between the two germline ends. CDR1 and CDR2 (germline): MNHEY, SMNVEV (reference sequence). CDR3 length: 13 amino acids.

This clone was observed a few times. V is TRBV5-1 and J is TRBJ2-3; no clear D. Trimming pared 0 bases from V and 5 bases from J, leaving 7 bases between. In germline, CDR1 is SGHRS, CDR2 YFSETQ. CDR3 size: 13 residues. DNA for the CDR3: TGCGCCAGCAGCTTGGGTTTTGAAGATACGCAGTATTTT. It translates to CASSLGFEDTQYF.

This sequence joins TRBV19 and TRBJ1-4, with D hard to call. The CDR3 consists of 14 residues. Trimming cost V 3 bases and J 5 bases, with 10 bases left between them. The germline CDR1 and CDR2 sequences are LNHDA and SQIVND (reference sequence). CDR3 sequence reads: CASSIGVLNEKLFF. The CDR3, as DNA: TGTGCCAGTAGTATCGGGGTCTTAAATGAAAAACTGTTTTTT.

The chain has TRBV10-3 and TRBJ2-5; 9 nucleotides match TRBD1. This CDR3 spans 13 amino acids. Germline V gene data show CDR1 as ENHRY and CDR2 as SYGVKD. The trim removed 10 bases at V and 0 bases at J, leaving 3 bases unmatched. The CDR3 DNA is TGTGCCACCGGACAGGGGTACCAAGAGACCCAGTACTTC. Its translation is CATGQGYQETQYF.

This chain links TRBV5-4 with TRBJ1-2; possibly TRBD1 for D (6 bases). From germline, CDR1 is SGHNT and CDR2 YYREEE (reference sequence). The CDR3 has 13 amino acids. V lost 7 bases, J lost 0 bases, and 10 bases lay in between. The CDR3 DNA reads TGTGCCAGCCGGACAGTTACTAACTATGGCTACACCTTC. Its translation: CASRTVTNYGYTF.

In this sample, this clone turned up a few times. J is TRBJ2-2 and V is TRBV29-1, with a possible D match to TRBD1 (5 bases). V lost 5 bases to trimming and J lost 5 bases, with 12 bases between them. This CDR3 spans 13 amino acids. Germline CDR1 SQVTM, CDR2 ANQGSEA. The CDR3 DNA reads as TGCAGCGTTCGTAAGACAGAAACCGGGGAGCTGTTTTTT. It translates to CSVRKTETGELFF.

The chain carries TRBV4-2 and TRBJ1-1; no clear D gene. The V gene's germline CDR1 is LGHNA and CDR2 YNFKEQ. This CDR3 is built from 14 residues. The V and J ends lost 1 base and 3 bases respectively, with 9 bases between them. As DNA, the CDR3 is TGTGCCAGCAGCCAAGTGGGGAGGGACACTGAAGCTTTCTTT. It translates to CASSQVGRDTEAFF.

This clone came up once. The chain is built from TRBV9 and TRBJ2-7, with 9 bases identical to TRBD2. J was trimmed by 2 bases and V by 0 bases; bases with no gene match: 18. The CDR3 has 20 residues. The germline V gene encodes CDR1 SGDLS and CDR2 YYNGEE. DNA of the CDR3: TGTGCCAGCAGCGTAGGAGAGGGACTAGCTTTGGGAGATGTGCCCTACGAGCAGTACTTC. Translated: CASSVGEGLALGDVPYEQYF.

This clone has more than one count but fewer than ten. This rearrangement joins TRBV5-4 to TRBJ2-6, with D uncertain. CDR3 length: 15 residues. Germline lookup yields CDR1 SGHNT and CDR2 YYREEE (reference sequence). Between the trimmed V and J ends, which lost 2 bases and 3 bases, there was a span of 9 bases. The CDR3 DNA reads TGTGCCAGCAGCTTCGACGAGTATGGGGCCAACGTCCTGACTTTC. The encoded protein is CASSFDEYGANVLTF.

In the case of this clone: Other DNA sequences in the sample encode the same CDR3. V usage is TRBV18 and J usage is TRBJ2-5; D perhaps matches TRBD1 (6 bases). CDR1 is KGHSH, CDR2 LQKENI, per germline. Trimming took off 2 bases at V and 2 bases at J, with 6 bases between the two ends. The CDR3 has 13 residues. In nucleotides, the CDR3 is TGTGCCAGCTCACCAGACAGGCAAGAGACCCAGTACTTC. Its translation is CASSPDRQETQYF. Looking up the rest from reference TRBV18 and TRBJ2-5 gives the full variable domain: NAGVMQNPRHLVRRRGQEARLRCSPMKGHSHVYWYRQLPEEGLKFMVYLQKENIIDESGMPKERFSAEFPKEGPSILRIQQVVRGDSAAYFCASSPDRQETQYFGPGTRLLVL.

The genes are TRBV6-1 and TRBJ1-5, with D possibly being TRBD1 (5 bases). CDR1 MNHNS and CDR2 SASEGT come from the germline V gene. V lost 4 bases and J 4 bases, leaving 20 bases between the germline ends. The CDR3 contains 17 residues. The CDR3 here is CASSVVRLAGLNQPQHF. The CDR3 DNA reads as TGTGCCAGCAGTGTGGTTCGTTTGGCAGGGCTTAATCAGCCCCAGCATTTT.

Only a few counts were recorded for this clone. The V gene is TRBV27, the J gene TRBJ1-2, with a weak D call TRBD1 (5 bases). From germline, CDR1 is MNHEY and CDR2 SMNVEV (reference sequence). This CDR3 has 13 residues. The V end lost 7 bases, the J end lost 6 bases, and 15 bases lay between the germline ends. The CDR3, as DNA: TGTGCCAGCATGAAGCAGGGAGGGAATGGCTACACCTTC. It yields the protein CASMKQGGNGYTF.

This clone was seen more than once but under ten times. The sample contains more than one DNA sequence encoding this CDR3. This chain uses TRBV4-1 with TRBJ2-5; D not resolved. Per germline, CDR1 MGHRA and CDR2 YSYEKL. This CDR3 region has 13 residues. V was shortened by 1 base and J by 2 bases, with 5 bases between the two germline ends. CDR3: CASSQVVQETQYF. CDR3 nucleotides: TGCGCCAGCAGCCAAGTCGTGCAAGAGACCCAGTACTTC.

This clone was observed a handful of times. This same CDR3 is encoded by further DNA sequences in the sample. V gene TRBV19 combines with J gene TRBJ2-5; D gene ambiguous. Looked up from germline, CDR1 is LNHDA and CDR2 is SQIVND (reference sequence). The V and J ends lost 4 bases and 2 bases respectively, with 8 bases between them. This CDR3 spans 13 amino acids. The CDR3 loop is CASSTSVQETQYF. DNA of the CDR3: TGTGCCAGTAGTACCTCGGTACAAGAGACCCAGTACTTC.

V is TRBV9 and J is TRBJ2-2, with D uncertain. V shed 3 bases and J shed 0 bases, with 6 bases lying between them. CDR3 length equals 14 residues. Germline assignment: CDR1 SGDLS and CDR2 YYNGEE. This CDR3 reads CASSARTNTGELFF. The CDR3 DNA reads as TGTGCCAGCAGCGCTCGGACGAACACCGGGGAGCTGTTTTTT.

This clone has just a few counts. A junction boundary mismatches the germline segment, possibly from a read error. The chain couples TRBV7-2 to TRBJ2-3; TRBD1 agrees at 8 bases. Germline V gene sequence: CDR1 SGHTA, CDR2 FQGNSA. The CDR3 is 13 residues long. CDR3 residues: CASSLTVRTGQLF. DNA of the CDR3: TGTGCCAGCAGCTTAACGGTCCGGACAGGGCAGCTTTTT.

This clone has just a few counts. CDR3 coding DNA: TGTGCCAGCAGCGCTGGACTCCAAGAGACCCAGTACTTC. The encoded protein is CASSAGLQETQYF. J is TRBJ2-5 and V is TRBV11-1; D possibly corresponds to TRBD2 (5 bases). CDR3 size: 13 residues. Germline CDR1 is SGHAT and CDR2 is FQDESV (reference sequence). With 5 bases removed from V and 1 base from J, the gap between germline ends came to 8 bases.